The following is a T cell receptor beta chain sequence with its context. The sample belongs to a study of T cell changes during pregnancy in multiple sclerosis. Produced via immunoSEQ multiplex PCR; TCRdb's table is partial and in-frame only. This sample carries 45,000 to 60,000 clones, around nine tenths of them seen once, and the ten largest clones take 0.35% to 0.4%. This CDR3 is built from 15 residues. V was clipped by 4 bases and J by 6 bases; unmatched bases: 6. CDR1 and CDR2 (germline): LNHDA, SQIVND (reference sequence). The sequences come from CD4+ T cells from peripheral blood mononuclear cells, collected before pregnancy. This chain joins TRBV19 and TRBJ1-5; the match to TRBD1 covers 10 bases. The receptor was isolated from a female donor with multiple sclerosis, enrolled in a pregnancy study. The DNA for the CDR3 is TGTGCCAGTAGTACCCCCGGGACAGGGGTTCAGCCCCAGCATTTT. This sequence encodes CASSTPGTGVQPQHF.